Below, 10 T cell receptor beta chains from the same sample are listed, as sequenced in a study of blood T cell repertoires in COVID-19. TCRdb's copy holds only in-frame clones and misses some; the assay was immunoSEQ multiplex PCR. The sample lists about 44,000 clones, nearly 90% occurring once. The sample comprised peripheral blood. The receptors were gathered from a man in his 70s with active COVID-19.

CDR3 nucleotide sequence: TGTGCCAGCAGTTCTGACAGATATGAAAAACTGTTTTTT. It specifies CASSSDRYEKLFF. This chain uses TRBV7-2 with TRBJ1-4; maybe TRBD1 (5 bases). V gave up 6 bases and J gave up 6 bases, with 11 bases separating them. Germline CDR1 SGHTA, CDR2 FQGNSA. This CDR3 is built from 13 residues. Based on the CDR3 plus reference TRBV7-2 and TRBJ1-4, the full variable domain is GAGVSQSPSNKVTEKGKDVELRCDPISGHTALYWYRQSLGQGLEFLIYFQGNSAPDKSGLPSDRFSAERTGGSVSTLTIQRTQQEDSAVYLCASSSDRYEKLFFGSGTQLSVL.

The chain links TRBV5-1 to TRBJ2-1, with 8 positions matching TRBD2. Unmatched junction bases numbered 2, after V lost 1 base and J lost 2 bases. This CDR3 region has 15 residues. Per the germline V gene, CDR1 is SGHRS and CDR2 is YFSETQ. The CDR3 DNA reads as TGCGCCAGCAGCTTGACGGGGGGGACCTACAATGAGCAGTTCTTC. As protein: CASSLTGGTYNEQFF.

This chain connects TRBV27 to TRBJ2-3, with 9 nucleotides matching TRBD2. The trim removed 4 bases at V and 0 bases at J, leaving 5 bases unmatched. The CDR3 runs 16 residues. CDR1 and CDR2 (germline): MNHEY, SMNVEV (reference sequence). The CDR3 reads CASSSPSGASTDTQYF. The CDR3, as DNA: TGTGCCAGCAGTTCTCCTAGCGGGGCTAGCACAGATACGCAGTATTTT.

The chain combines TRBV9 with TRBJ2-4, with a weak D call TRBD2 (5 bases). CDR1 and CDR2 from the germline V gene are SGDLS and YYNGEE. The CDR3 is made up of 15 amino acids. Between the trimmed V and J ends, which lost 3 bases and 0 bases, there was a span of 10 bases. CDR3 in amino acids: CASSEGEVAKNIQYF. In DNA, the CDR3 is TGTGCCAGCAGCGAGGGAGAAGTAGCCAAAAACATTCAGTACTTC.

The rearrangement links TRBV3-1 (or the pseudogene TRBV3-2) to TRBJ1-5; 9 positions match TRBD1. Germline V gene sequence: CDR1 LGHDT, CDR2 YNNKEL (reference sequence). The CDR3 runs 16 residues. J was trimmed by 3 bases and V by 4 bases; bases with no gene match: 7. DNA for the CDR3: TGTGCCAGCAGCCCCCTCCGACAGGGGGACAATCAGCCCCAGCATTTT. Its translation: CASSPLRQGDNQPQHF.

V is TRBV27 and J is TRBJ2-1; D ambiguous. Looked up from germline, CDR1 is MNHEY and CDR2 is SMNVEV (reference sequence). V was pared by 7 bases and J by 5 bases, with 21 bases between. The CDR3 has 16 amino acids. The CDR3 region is CASIIKTLINHNEQFF. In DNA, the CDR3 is TGTGCCAGCATCATAAAGACTCTAATCAACCACAATGAGCAGTTCTTC.

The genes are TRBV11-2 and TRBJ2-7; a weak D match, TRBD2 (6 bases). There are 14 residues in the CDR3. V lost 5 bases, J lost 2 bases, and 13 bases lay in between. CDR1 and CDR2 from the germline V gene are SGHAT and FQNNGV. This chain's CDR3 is CASSTGTFTYEQYF. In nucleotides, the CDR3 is TGTGCCAGCAGCACCGGGACTTTTACCTACGAGCAGTACTTC.

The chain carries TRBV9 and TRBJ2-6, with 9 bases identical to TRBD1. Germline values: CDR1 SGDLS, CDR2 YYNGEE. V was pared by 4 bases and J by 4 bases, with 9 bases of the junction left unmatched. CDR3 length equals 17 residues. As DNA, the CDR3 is TGTGCCAGCAGCCCAAGACAGGGGGTTTTGGGGGCCAACGTCCTGACTTTC. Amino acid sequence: CASSPRQGVLGANVLTF.

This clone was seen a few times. The CDR3 reads CASSLASRGLGLNQPQHF. In DNA, the CDR3 is TGTGCCAGCAGCTTAGCGTCGAGGGGACTTGGATTGAATCAGCCCCAGCATTTT. This chain joins TRBV7-8 and TRBJ1-5, with TRBD1 as a possible D gene (5 bases). CDR1 SGHVS and CDR2 FQNEAQ come from the germline V gene. The CDR3 covers 18 residues. The V and J ends lost 0 bases and 4 bases respectively, with 19 bases between them.

The CDR3 coding sequence is TGTGCCAGCAGCTTGGTCGGGACAGGGGCCTACGAGCAGTACTTC. Translation gives CASSLVGTGAYEQYF. The rearrangement uses TRBV5-6 and TRBJ2-7; 10 bases fit TRBD1. V dropped 0 bases and J dropped 2; count of bases not matched to a gene: 2. This CDR3 is 15 amino acids long. Germline V gene sequence: CDR1 SGHDT, CDR2 YYEEEE.